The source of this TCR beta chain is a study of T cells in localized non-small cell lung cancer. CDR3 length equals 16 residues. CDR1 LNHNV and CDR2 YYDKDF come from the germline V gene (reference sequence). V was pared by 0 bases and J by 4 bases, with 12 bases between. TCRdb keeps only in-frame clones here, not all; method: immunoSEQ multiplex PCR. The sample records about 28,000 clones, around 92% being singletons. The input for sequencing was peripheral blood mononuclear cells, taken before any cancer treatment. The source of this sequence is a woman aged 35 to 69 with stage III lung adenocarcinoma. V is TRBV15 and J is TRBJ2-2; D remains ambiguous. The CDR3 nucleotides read TGTGCCACCAGCAGAGATGGCTATGAGATCACCGGGGAGCTGTTTTTT. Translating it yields CATSRDGYEITGELFF. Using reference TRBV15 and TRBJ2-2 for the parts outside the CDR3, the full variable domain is DAMVIQNPRYQVTQFGKPVTLSCSQTLNHNVMYWYQQKSSQAPKLLFHYYDKDFNNEADTPDNFQSRRPNTSFCFLDIRSPGLGDTAMYLCATSRDGYEITGELFFGEGSRLTVL.